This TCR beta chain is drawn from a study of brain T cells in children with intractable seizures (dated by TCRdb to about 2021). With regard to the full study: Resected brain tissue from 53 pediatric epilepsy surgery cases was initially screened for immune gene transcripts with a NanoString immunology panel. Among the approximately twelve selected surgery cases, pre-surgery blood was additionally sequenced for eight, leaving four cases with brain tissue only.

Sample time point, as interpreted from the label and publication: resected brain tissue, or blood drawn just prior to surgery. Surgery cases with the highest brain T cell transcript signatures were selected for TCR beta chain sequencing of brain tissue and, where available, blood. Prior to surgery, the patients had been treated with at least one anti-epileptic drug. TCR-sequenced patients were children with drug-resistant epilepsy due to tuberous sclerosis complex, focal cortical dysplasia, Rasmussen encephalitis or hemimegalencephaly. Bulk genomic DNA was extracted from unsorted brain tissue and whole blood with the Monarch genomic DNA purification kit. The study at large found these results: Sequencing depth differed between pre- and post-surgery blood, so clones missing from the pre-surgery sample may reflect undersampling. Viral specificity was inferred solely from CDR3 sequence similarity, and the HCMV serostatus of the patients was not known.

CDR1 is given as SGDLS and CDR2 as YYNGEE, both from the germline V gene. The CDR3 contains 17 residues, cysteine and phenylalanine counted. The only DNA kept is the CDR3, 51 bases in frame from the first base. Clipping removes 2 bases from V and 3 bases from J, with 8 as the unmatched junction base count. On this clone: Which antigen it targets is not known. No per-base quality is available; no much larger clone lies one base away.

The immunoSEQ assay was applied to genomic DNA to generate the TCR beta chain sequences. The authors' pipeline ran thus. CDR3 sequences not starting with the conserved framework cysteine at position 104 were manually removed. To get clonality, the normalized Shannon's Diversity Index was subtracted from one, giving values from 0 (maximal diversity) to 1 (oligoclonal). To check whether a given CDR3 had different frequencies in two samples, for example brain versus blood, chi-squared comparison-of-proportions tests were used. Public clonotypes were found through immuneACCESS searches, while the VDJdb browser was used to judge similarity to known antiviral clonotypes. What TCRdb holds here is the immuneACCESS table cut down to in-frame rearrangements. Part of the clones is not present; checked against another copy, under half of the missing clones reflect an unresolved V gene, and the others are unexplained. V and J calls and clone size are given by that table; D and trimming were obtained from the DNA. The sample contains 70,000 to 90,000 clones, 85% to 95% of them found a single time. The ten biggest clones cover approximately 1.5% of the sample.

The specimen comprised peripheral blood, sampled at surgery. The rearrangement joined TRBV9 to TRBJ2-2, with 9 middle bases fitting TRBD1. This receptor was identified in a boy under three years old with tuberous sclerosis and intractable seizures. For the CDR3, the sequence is CASSVFLWTGDTGELFF. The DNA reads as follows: TGTGCCAGCAGCGTCTTTCTCTGGACAGGGGACACCGGGGAGCTGTTTTTT.